This T cell receptor (beta chain) is drawn from a study of blood T cells in healthy people across ages. Overall study findings and caveats: Per million T cells, TCR beta diversity dropped roughly linearly as age increased.

On this clonotype itself: Its antigen remains unidentified.

Next came a second PCR, run for about 7 to 12 cycles, which used a sample-barcoded 5' primer along with a J-beta primer mix. One entry per CDR3 protein results from TCRdb running MiXCR on the 5' RACE reads. The table includes about 1.1 million distinct CDR3 sequences, around two fifths detected once. This sequence was found in a man aged 18 to 29 in good health. Sequenced material: blood.

The chain's CDR3 is CASSRQGLSEAFF. Written as DNA, the CDR3 is TGTGCCAGCAGCCGACAGGGGCTCAGCGAAGCTTTCTTT. The rearrangement links TRBV6-5 to TRBJ1-1, with 8 bases matching TRBD1. The junction had 8 bases not matched to a gene; V was cut back by 6 bases and J by 8 bases. Per germline, CDR1 MNHEY and CDR2 SVGAGI. The CDR3 extends over 13 amino acids.